This entry features one T cell receptor beta chain sequence. Its antigen is still unknown. This sample is drawn from a study of graft-versus-host responses after intestinal transplantation. The wider study: Among the recipients, all got anti-thymocyte globulin induction and then tacrolimus and steroids for approximately 3 years.

The data were produced by immunoSEQ multiplex PCR, yet TCRdb's version contains in-frame clones alone and is incomplete. The data show about 96,000 clones, 80% to 95% seen once. With 7 bases clipped from V and 1 base from J, the junction kept 11 bases outside the gene matches. This CDR3 comprises 16 residues. CDR1 is MNHGY and CDR2 is SVAAGI in the germline V gene. Points from the study as a whole: GvH clones surfaced in recipient marrow, some emerging earlier in ileum or blood. Early after transplant, HvG declines were associated with peak levels of circulating GvH clones. Allograft clonal ratios (graft-versus-host to host-versus-graft) were high in patients who had graft-donor T cell macrochimerism.

This receptor was taken from a human donor who received an intestinal transplant. This chain uses TRBV6-9 with TRBJ2-3; 7 nucleotides line up with TRBD2. Sequenced material: unstimulated CD4+ T cells sorted from spleen or lymph node cells, taken before intestinal transplant. The CDR3 here is CASKGSGLGRTDTQYF. In nucleotides, the CDR3 is TGTGCCAGCAAAGGGTCAGGACTAGGGCGCACAGATACGCAGTATTTT.